This TCR beta chain was profiled in a study of CD8 T cells in Susac syndrome. V gave up 4 bases and J gave up 4 bases, with 14 bases separating them. The CDR3 sequence is 14 residues long. The V gene's germline CDR1 is SQVTM and CDR2 ANQGSEA. This clonotype occurred once. Roughly 0.45 to 1 ug RNA was reverse transcribed with random hexamers. TCRdb reanalysed the immunoSEQ multiplex PCR reads using MiXCR and keeps one entry per CDR3 protein. The data show about 290,000 distinct CDR3 sequences, about 88% seen once. The sample taken for sequencing was CD8+ T cells from PBMCs. This clonotype was sampled from a human donor with multiple sclerosis. V gene TRBV29-1 combines with J gene TRBJ1-3, with a weak D call TRBD1 (5 bases). CDR3 coding DNA: TGCAGCGTTGTTGGGGACCTTGGGGGAAACACCATATATTTT. It is translated as CSVVGDLGGNTIYF.